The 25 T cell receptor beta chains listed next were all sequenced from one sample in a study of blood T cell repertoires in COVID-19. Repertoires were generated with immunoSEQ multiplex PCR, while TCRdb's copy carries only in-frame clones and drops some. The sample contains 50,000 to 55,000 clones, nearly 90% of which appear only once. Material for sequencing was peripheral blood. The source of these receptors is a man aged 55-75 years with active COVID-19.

The DNA for the CDR3 is TGTGCCAGCAGCGTACAGGTACAGGGGGCCTACGAGCAGTACTTC. This encodes CASSVQVQGAYEQYF. The chain links TRBV9 to TRBJ2-7; 8 bases align to TRBD1. Germline assignment: CDR1 SGDLS and CDR2 YYNGEE. V was pared by 1 base and J by 2 bases, with 5 bases of the junction left unmatched. This CDR3 has 15 residues.

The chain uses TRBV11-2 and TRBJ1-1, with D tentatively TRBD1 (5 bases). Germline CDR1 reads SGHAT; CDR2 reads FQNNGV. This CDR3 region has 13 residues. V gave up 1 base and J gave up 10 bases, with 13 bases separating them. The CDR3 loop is CASSLGLRGGAFF. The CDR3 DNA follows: TGTGCCAGCAGCTTAGGGCTCCGCGGGGGAGCTTTCTTT.

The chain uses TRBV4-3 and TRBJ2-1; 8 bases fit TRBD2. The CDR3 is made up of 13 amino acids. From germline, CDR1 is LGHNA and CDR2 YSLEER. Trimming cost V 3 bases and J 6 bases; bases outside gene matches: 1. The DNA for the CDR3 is TGCGCCAGCAGCCACCGGGAGGGCAATGAGCAGTTCTTC. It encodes CASSHREGNEQFF.

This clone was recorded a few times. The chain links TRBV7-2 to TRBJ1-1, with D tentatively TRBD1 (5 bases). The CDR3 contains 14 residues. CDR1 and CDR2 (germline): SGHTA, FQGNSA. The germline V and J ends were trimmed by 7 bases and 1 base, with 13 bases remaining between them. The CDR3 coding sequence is TGTGCCAGCAACCGGGGAGGGACGAACACTGAAGCTTTCTTT. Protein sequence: CASNRGGTNTEAFF.

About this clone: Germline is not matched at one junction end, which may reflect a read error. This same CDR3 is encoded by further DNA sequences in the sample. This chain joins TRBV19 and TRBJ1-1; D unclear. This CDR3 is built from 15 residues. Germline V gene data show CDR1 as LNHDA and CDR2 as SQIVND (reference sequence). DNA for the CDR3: TGTGCCAGTAGTATACTTGCCGGGGTAAGCACTGAGGCTTTCTTT. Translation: CASSILAGVSTEAFF. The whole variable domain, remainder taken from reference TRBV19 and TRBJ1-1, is DGGITQSPKYLFRKEGQNVTLSCEQNLNHDAMYWYRQDPGQGLRLIYYSQIVNDFQKGDIAEGYSVSREKKESFPLTVTSAQKNPTAFYLCASSILAGVSTEAFFGQGTRLTVV.

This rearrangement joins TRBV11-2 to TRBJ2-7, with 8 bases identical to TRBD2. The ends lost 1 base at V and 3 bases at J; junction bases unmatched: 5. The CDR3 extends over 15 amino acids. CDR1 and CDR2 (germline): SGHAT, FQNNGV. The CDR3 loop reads CASSLGGSGNYEQYF. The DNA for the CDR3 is TGTGCCAGCAGCTTAGGAGGTAGCGGGAACTACGAGCAGTACTTC.

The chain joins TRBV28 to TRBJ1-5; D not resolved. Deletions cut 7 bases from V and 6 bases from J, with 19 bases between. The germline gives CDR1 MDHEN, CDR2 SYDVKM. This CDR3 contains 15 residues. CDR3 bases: TGTGCCAGCAAACCGGCTGCCCGGGTCGGTCAGCCCCAGCATTTT. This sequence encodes CASKPAARVGQPQHF.

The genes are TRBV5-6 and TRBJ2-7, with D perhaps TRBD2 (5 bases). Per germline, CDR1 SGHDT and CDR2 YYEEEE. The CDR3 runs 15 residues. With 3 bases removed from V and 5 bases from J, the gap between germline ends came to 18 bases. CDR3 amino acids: CASSSLLKRVDEQYF. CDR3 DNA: TGTGCCAGCAGCTCCCTACTAAAGAGGGTTGACGAGCAGTACTTC.

The CDR3 coding sequence is TGTGCCAGCAGATCCGAACAGGGTCGGGGCTACACCTTC. Its translation: CASRSEQGRGYTF. The V call is TRBV2, the J call TRBJ1-2, with D maybe TRBD1 (6 bases). The CDR3 is 13 residues long. Trimming left V 6 bases short and J 8 bases short, with 16 bases between. Germline V CDR1 and CDR2: SNHLY, FYNNEI.

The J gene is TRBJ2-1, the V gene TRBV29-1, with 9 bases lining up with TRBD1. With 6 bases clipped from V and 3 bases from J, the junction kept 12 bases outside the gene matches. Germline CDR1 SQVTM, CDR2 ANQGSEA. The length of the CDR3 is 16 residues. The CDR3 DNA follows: TGCAGCGTGGCCACAGGGGGCGGTAGGTTCTACAATGAGCAGTTCTTC. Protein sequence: CSVATGGGRFYNEQFF.

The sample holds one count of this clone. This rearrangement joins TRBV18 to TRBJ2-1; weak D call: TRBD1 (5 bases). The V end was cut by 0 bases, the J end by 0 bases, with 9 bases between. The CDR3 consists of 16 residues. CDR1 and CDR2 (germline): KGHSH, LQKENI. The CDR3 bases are TGTGCCAGCTCACCACCGGGGCCCTACTCCTACAATGAGCAGTTCTTC. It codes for CASSPPGPYSYNEQFF.

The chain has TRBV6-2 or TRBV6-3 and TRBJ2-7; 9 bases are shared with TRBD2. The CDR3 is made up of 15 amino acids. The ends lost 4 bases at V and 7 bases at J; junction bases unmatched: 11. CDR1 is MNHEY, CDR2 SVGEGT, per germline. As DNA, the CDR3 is TGTGCCAGCAGTTCAGGCGGAGCGGGGGGCTGGGAGCAGTACTTC. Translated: CASSSGGAGGWEQYF.

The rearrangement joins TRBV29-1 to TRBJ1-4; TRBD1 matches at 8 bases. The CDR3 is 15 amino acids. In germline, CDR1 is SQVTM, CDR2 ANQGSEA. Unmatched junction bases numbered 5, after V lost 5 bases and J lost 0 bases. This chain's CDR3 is CSVLGQGTTNEKLFF. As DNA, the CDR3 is TGCAGCGTTCTAGGACAGGGAACAACTAATGAAAAACTGTTTTTT.

The CDR3 DNA follows: TGTGCCAGCAGCAACGGTGAGGCAGATACGCAGTATTTT. As protein: CASSNGEADTQYF. This chain connects TRBV12-1 to TRBJ2-3; the D call TRBD2 from the table was never checked on the DNA. TRBV12-1 is a known pseudogene. CDR3 length equals 13 residues.

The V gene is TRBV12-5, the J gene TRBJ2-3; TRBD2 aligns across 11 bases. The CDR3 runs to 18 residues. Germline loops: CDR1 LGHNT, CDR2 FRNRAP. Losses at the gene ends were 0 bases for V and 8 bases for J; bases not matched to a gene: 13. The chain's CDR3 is CASGLVAPSGRFKFTQYF. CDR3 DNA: TGTGCTAGTGGTTTGGTTGCGCCTAGCGGGAGGTTTAAGTTTACGCAGTATTTT.

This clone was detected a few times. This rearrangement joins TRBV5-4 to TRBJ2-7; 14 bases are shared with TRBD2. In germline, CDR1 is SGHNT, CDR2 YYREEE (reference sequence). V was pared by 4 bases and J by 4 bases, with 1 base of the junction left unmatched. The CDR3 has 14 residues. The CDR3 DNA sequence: TGTGCCAGCAGCCGACTAGCGGGAGGGTACGAGCAGTACTTC. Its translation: CASSRLAGGYEQYF.

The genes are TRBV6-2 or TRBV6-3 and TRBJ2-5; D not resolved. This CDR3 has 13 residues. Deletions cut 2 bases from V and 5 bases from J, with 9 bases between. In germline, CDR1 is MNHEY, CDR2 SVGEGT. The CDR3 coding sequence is TGTGCCAGCAGTTACCCCCGGTCGGAGACCCAGTACTTC. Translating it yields CASSYPRSETQYF.

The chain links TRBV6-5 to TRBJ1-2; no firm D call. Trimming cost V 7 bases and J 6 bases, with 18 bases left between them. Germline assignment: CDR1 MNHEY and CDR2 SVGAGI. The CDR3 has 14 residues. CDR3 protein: CASTKSGNPNGYTF. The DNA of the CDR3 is TGTGCCAGCACTAAAAGCGGGAACCCAAATGGCTACACCTTC.

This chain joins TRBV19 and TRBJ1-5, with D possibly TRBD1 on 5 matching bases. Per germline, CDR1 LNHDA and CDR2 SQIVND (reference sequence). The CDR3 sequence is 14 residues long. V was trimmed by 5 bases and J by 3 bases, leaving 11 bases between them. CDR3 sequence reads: CASSLTGYNQPQHF. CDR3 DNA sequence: TGTGCCAGTAGTTTAACAGGTTACAATCAGCCCCAGCATTTT.

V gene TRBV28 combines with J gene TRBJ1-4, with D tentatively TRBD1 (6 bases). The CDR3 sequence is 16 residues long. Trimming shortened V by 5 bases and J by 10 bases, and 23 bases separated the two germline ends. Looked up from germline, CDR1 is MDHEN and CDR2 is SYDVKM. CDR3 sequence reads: CASSPRDGRGVGKLFF. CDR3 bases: TGTGCCAGCAGTCCTCGGGATGGCAGGGGTGTGGGAAAACTGTTTTTT.

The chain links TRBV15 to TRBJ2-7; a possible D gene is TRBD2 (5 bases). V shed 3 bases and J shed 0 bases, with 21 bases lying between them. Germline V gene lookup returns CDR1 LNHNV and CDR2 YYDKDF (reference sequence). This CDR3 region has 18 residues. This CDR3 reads CATSSKRFTVGDSYEQYF. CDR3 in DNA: TGTGCCACCAGCAGTAAGCGGTTCACAGTGGGCGACTCCTACGAGCAGTACTTC.

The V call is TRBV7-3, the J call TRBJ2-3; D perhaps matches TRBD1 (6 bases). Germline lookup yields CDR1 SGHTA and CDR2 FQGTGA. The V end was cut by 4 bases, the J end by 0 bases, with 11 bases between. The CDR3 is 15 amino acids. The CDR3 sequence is CASSSLGQSTDTQYF. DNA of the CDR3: TGTGCCAGCAGCTCCCTCGGACAGAGCACAGATACGCAGTATTTT.

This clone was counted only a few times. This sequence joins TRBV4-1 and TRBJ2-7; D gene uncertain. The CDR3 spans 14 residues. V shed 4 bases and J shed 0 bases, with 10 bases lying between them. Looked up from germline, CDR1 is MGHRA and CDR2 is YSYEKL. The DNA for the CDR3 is TGCGCCAGCAGCCCCGAATGGAGCTCCTACGAGCAGTACTTC. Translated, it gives CASSPEWSSYEQYF.

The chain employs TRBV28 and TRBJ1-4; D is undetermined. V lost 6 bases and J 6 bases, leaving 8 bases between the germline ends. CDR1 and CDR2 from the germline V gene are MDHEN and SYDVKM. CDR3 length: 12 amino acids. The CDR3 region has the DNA TGTGCCAGCAGCCCGGGTTATGAAAAACTGTTTTTT. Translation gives CASSPGYEKLFF.

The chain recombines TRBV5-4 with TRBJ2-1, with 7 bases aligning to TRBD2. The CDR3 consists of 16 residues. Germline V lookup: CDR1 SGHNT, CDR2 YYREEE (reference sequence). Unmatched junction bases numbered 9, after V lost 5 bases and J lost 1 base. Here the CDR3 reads CASRAAGGSSYNEQFF. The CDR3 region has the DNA TGTGCCAGCAGGGCAGCCGGGGGGAGTTCCTACAATGAGCAGTTCTTC.